This TCR beta chain was observed in a study of T cell responses to AZD1222 COVID-19 vaccine (dated by TCRdb to about 2021). In terms of the full investigation: AZD1222 recipients with second doses at about 4 weeks or about 12 weeks were pooled, because spike-specific TCR depth and breadth did not differ between schedules. TCR sequencing was performed for 230 to 250 trial participants, of whom some 200 were given two doses of AZD1222 and roughly 25 were given two doses of MenACWY control vaccine. Enrollment into the trials was organized by age into subgroups of 18-55, 56-69 and 70-plus years, and those subgroups contained roughly 150, 30 and 60 TCR-sequenced participants, respectively. Here is what the overall study found, with its caveats: Participants were mostly white British and included more females than males, and it was suggested by the authors that clonal diversity may have been underestimated. After two AZD1222 doses, spike-specific TCR breadth and depth were significantly higher than at day 0 and than in MenACWY recipients. Reportedly, close to half of the unique spike-specific TCRs recognized epitopes lying outside the regions that are mutated in the B.1.351 and B.1.1.7 variants. No day 14 peak-response samples were available, so repertoires were characterized only after the peak T cell response. The 56-69-year group was small, and its depth increase did not reach significance, likely because of low power. The whole spike protein was spanned by vaccine-associated CD4 TCRs, and dominant responses were seen in regions 160-218 and 743-854. Conclusions about previously exposed vaccinees were limited because only six or seven AZD1222 recipients were SARS-CoV-2 seropositive at baseline.

With respect to this clone: Its antigen remains undetermined. Base qualities are not provided; no much larger clone lies one nucleotide away.

The CDR3 regions of human TCRbeta chains were analyzed by immunosequencing. In the source study's methods: TCRs in the repertoires were matched against a reference library of SARS-CoV-2-specific TCRs that had been generated with the MIRA antigen-specificity platform. Breadth was defined as the fraction of unique TCRs that were SARS-CoV-2-associated, and depth was defined as the fraction of total T cells that were SARS-CoV-2-associated. Using the MIRA data, each spike-specific TCR was assigned both to the spike region to which the TCR was reactive and to a CD4 or CD8 class. Log10-transformed breadth and depth values were compared by one-way ANOVA with Sidak's multiple comparisons tests. In TCRdb, the immuneACCESS table is reduced to in-frame sequences with V and J assigned. These tables do not hold every clone; where another copy was compared, an unresolved V gene accounts for under half, and the others remain unexplained. Clonal size and the V and J genes are those of that table, whereas D and trimming came from the DNA. The sample includes about 150,000 clones, with more than 75% observed a single time. About 19% of the sample is taken by the ten largest.

In the paper's terms, the time point label means: baseline before first vaccination. Vaccinee samples came from UK trials COV001 and COV002, including a single-blind randomized controlled phase 2/3 trial of AZD1222 (ChAdOx1 nCoV-19) in healthy adults. For TCRbeta chain sequencing, PBMC samples from trial participants were taken at day 0 and at day 28 after the second dose. According to the germline V gene (reference sequence), CDR1 reads LGHDT and CDR2 reads YNNKEL. V ends up 4 bases short and J 4 bases short, with an unmatched junction base count of 2. Measured from the cysteine to the phenylalanine, the CDR3 is 13 residues long. Only the CDR3 DNA is retained, 39 bases long and in frame from the first base.

The input for sequencing was peripheral blood, taken on day 0 of AZD1222 vaccination. The clonotype was recovered from an adult in good health. The chain joins TRBV3-1 (or the pseudogene TRBV3-2) to TRBJ1-1; 8 junctional bases match TRBD1. The nucleotide sequence is given as TGTGCCAGCAGCCTCGACAGGGGCACTGAAGCTTTCTTT. This encodes CASSLDRGTEAFF.